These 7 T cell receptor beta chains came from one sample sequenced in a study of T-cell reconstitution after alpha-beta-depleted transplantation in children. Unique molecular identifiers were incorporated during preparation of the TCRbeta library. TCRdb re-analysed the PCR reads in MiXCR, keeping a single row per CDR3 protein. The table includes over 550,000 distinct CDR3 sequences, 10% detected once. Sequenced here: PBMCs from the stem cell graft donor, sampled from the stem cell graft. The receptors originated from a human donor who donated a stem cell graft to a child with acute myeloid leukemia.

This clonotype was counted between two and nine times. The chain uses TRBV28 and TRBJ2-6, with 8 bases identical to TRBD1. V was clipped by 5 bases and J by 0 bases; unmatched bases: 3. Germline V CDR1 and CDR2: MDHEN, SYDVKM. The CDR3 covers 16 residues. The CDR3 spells CASSRQGPSGANVLTF. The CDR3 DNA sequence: TGTGCCAGCAGTCGACAGGGGCCCTCTGGGGCCAACGTCCTGACTTTC.

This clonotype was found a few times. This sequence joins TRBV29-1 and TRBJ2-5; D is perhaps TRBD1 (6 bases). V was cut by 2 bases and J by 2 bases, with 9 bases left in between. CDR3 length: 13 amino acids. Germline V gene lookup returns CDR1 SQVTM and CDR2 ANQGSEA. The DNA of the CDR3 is TGCAGCGTTGAAACAGGGCAGCAAGAGACCCAGTACTTC. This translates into CSVETGQQETQYF.

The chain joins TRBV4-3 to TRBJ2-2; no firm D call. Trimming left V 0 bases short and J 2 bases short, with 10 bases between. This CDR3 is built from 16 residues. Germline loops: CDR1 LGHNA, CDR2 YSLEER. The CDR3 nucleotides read TGCGCCAGCAGCCAAGAGGTTGGGTCAAACACCGGGGAGCTGTTTTTT. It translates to CASSQEVGSNTGELFF.

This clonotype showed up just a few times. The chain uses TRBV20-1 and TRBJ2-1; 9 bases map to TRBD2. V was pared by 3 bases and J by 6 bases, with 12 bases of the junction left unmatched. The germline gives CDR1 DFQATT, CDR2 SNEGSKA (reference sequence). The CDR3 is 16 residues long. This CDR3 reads CSASKGGTSFGNEQFF. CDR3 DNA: TGCAGTGCTAGTAAGGGGGGGACTAGCTTCGGCAATGAGCAGTTCTTC.

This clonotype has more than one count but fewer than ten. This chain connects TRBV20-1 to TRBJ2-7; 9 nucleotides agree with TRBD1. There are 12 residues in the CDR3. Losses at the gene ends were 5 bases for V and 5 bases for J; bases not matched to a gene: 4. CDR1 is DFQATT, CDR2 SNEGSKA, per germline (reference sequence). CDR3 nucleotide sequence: TGCAGTGCTGGGACAGGGAAGAACGAGCAGTACTTC. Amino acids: CSAGTGKNEQYF.

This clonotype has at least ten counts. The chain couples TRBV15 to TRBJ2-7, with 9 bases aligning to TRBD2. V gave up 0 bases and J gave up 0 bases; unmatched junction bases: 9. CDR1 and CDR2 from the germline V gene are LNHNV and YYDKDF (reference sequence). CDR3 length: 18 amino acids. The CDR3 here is CATSRDRSGRKSSYEQYF. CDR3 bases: TGTGCCACCAGCAGAGATAGAAGCGGGAGGAAAAGCTCCTACGAGCAGTACTTC.

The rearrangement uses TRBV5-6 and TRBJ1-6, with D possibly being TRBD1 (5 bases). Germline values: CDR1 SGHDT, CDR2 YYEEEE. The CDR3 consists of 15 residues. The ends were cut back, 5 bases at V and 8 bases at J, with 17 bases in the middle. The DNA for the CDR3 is TGTGCCAGCAGTAGGACGAGGGGCAGAGATTCACCCCTCCACTTT. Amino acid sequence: CASSRTRGRDSPLHF.